Described below is a single T cell receptor beta chain sequence and its context. This clone has more than one count but fewer than ten. Its antigen is still unknown. Per-base qualities were not stored, and no clone one base away is much larger. The CDR3 numbers 20 residues from cysteine through phenylalanine. The only DNA kept is the CDR3, 60 bases in frame from the first base. Between the V and J ends, shortened by 6 bases and 0 bases respectively, the junction contains 27 bases. Via the germline V gene, CDR1 is MNHNS and CDR2 SASEGT. Libraries were made using the immunoSEQ multiplex PCR assay. For the multiplex PCR, a mixture combining 60 forward primers for TCR Vbeta segments and 13 reverse primers for TCR Jbeta segments was used. The CDR3 region of rearranged TCR beta genes was amplified from genomic DNA by a multiplex PCR assay. The amplified TCR beta libraries were sequenced on the Illumina HiSeq System as 87-base-pair reads. Per the authors' processing: Across the 500 to 750 repertoires, a later analysis counted some 80 million unique TCR beta chains, some 11 million of which were shared by at least two donors. To remove PCR and sequencing errors, raw reads were error-corrected and collapsed into unique sequences using a nearest-neighbor algorithm that merged closely related sequences. CDR3 sequences were aligned to IMGT reference sequences to assign V, D and J gene segments. For a sequence to be retained, at least a six-nucleotide match to both a V gene segment and a J gene segment was required. A rearrangement counted as productive if the CDR3 had no stop codons and remained in frame with V and J, and every other rearrangement counted as non-productive. CDR3 was defined according to IMGT convention as the region running from the second conserved V-encoded cysteine to the conserved J-encoded phenylalanine. In an earlier analysis of 550 to 650 of the donors, sequences lacking an unambiguous match to a single V gene segment were excluded. An earlier analysis of several hundred of the donors called V segments functional above 56.7% productive rearrangements and segregating when the between-donor standard deviation exceeded 5%. A statistical classification framework was built for diagnosing cytomegalovirus status from the catalog of TCR beta chain sequences. In a later analysis, V and J genes were assigned by comparing TCR nucleotide sequences against IMGT/GENE-DB human TR gene sequences. The TCRdist pipeline was used in a later analysis to assign CDR3 sequences and most-parsimonious VDJ recombination scenarios. In a later analysis, each TCR beta chain was defined by its CDR3 amino acid sequence together with its V-gene family, and reads without a unique V-gene family were excluded. As a way to deal with suspected cross-contamination and a sequencing artifact, a later analysis dropped hundreds of nucleotide sequences that were highly shared and had low generation probability. In a later analysis, a clonal expansion index was calculated for each public chain from normalized within-repertoire ranks of inferred template counts. Generation probabilities in a later analysis came from a VDJ recombination model fitted to out-of-frame rearrangements, and those results were checked against IGoR. In a later analysis, TCR-TCR, TCR-HLA and TCR-CMV co-occurrence was scored with hypergeometric tests, and a repertoire-size bias correction was applied to TCR pairs. False discovery rates were estimated in a later analysis by permuting HLA or CMV assignments 20 times. In a later analysis, co-occurring TCRs were grouped using DBSCAN, with TCRdist sequence similarity added in when clustering inside HLA-allele-positive subsets. Repertoires with fewer than 30,000 or more than 120,000 public chains were left out of co-occurrence clustering, as were five repertoires with anomalous nucleotide sharing. TCRdb mirrors the immuneACCESS table, restricted to in-frame sequences. Some clones are absent from its copies; in checked studies, under half trace to an unresolved V gene, and the reason for the others is unknown. D and trimming come from the DNA, and the V and J calls and clone size come from that table. This sample gives some 200,000 clones in total; 70% of them show up just once. 2.5% to 3% of the sample is held by the ten biggest clonotypes.

This entry comes from a study of cytomegalovirus exposure and HLA in healthy donors (dated by TCRdb to the late 2010s). With respect to the entire study: An earlier analysis of roughly 500 of the donors reported more than 250 Gb of sequence data and 117 million unique TCR beta sequences from around 200 million T cells. To predict cytomegalovirus infection status, the study brought together high-throughput TCR immunosequencing, statistical association of individual TCRs with disease status, and machine learning. HLA typing covered class I and class II loci at four-digit resolution. A separate validation cohort of 100 to 150 different subjects was used in addition to the approximately 700-subject first cohort. Of the 300 to 500 genotyped donors, more than 75% were placed in the genetic ancestry cluster associated with self-reported Caucasian donors. Rather than using new phenotypic data, the later analysis identified candidate immune exposures from TCR beta sequences and from how often those sequences occurred across donors. To decide whether each TCR beta V gene segment behaved as functional or pseudogenic, an earlier analysis of some 600 of the donors relied on high-throughput TCR beta sequencing. Every repertoire in the discovery cohort had been generated on one and the same sequencing platform. Among roughly 400 genotyped donors of the cohort, an average of roughly 230,000 unique TCR beta nucleotide sequences was sequenced per donor, of which 15% to 20% were non-productive. The number of typed donors differed by locus: about 620-640 for A, B, C, DRB1 and DQB1; 500 to 550 for DQA1; approximately 600 for DPA1; and approximately 450 for DPB1. A handful of DR-DQ haplotypes were handled as single units for association and clustering because linkage in the cohort was strong. Roughly 300 gigabases of sequencing data and 80 million or so unique TCR sequences were included in an early release covering about 620 HLA-typed donors. The study aimed to test whether cataloging public T cell receptors could reveal signatures of past pathogen exposure. The study used immunosequencing to profile the T cell repertoires of 666 subjects and linked those repertoires to cytomegalovirus serostatus. In a later analysis, previously published TCR beta repertoires from roughly 710 donors were re-analyzed and high-resolution HLA genotyping was added so that TCR occurrence patterns could be studied. In a later genetic analysis, genome-wide SNP genotypes for about 55% of the roughly 700 donors were used, and that subset was treated as a discovery cohort. Alongside the repertoire data, information on donor age, sex, ethnicity and CMV serostatus was compiled. The study at large found these results: A later analysis found that most CMV-associated TCR beta chains appeared HLA-restricted, with HLA associations seemingly driven largely by CMV exposure. The classifier was reported to diagnose cytomegalovirus status with high specificity and sensitivity in both the original cohort and the validation cohort. A later analysis reported that several top co-occurrence clusters appeared linked to parvovirus B19, influenza, CMV and Epstein-Barr virus. V-gene and J-gene trimming of TCR beta chains was associated with a missense DCLRE1C variant in a later genetic analysis, and the association was replicated in an independent cohort. Broadly in line with IMGT annotations, most TCR beta V segments showed up in productive rearrangements about 87% or about 30% of the time in an earlier analysis of 450 to 600 of the donors. A later analysis associated around 16,000 TCR beta sequences with specific HLA alleles at a false discovery rate of 0.05. According to the authors, the approach could potentially be generalized to other disease states and immunological phenotypes. Most TCR sequences were seen in very few donors, while some public TCRs were found in many individuals. Correlated functional status among segregating V segments might reflect linkage disequilibrium, but an unknown experimental factor could not be ruled out. For the cohort, immune exposure information was limited to CMV serostatus. A further reported finding was that TCR beta sequences accurately predicted the HLA-A and HLA-B alleles for most subjects in the first cohort. Three of the identified cytomegalovirus-associated TCR beta chains were confirmed in vitro to be specific for cytomegalovirus antigens. In a later genetic analysis, fewer N-insertions in productive TCRs were reported among donors in an Asian-associated ancestry cluster than the roughly 700-donor mean. Compared with equally common non-associated chains, HLA-associated TCR beta chains in a later analysis were more clonally expanded and had lower generation probabilities. Because HLA typing was unavailable for some donors at each locus, only the typed subset was used in association tests. A group of highly shared sequence variants was considered likely to be a technical artifact of the sequencing pipeline. In a later analysis, TCR association rates were found to vary across HLA loci, with the most associated TCRs seen for DRB1 alleles and the fewest for HLA-C alleles. The earlier analysis of some 560 of the donors excluded over 15 rarely observed V segments, including chromosome 9 orphons, because counts were too low. In the study, 164 TCR beta chains were listed as associated with cytomegalovirus. Some IMGT-functional V segments, including TRBV6-2 and TRBV6-3, could not be distinguished by the 87-base-pair reads and were therefore excluded. This cohort had only TCR beta chains sequenced, and the lack of alpha or paired-chain data limited which features could be detected. When HLA alleles, especially DR and DQ, strongly co-occurred, attributing TCR associations to individual alleles was difficult. The presence/absence analyses assumed that sequencing depth was roughly uniform across donors, and that assumption may not be true.

The cohort was made up of about 610 healthy bone marrow donors. All cohort members were sampled while nominally healthy, although unrecorded immune exposures were likely present. The donor tested CMV seropositive and was one of the 289 seropositive cohort members. Every donor gave a peripheral blood sample, and the peripheral blood mononuclear cells from that sample were used for TCR beta sequencing. Genomic DNA extraction from the blood cell samples was performed with the Qiagen DNeasy Blood Extraction Kit. The TCR originated in a man aged 35 to 55 in good health and CMV-seropositive. The chain uses TRBV6-1 and TRBJ1-5; the D segment could be TRBD1, given 6 matching bases. The sequencing input was PBMCs. The CDR3 reads CASSEPDRPRQWHSNQPQHF. The nucleotide sequence is TGTGCCAGCAGCGAACCCGACAGGCCCCGCCAATGGCATAGCAATCAGCCCCAGCATTTT.